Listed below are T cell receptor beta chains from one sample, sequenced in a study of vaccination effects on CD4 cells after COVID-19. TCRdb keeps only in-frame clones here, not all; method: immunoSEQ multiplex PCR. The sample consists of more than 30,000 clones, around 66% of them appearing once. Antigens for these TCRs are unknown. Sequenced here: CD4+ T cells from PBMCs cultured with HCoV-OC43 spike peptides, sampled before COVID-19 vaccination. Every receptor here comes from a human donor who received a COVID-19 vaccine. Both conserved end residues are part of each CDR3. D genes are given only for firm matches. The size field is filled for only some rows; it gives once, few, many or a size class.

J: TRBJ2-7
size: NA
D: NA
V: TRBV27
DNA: TGTGCCAGCAGTTTATCCCCTCCGGGACCCATCACCTACGAGCAGTACTTC
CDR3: CASSLSPPGPITYEQYF

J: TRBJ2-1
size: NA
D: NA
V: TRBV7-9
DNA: TGTGCCAGCAGCGGGGACCCGGGTCGTGACAATGAGCAGTTCTTC
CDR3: CASSGDPGRDNEQFF

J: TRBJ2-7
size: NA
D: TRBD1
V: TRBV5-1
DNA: TGCGCCAGCAGCATACACTCGGGGACAGGGGACCGGGCCTCCTACGAGCAGTACTTC
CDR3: CASSIHSGTGDRASYEQYF

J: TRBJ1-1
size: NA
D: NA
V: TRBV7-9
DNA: TGTGCCAGCAGTCGATCGTGGGGGGGGCCGAACACTGAAGCTTTCTTT
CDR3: CASSRSWGGPNTEAFF

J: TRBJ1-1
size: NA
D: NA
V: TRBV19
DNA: TGTGCCAGTAGTATGGGGTGGAACACTGAAGCTTTCTTT
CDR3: CASSMGWNTEAFF

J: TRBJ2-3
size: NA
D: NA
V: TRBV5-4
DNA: TGTGCCAGCAGCTTCGAGGGCTTAGATACGCAGTATTTT
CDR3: CASSFEGLDTQYF

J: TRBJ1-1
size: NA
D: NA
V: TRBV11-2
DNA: TGTGCCAGCAGCTTAGTCCCGAACACTGAAGCTTTCTTT
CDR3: CASSLVPNTEAFF

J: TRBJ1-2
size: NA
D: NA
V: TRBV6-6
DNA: TGTGCCAGCAGCCTACCGGGGGCCAATGGCTACACCTTC
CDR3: CASSLPGANGYTF

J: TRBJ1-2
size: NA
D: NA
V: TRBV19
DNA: TGTGCCAGTAGTATTGGACGGGGTCCCTATGGCTACACCTTC
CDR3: CASSIGRGPYGYTF

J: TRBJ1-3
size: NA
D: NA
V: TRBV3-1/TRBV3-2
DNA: TGTGCCAGCAGCCAAGCCGGACAAAACACCATATATTTT
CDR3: CASSQAGQNTIYF

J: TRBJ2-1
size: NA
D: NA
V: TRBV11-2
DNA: TGTGCCAGCAGCCCAAACTACAATGAGCAGTTCTTC
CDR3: CASSPNYNEQFF

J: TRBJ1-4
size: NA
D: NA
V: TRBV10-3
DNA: TGTGCCATCAGTGACTCCTTGTCAACTAATGAAAAACTGTTTTTT
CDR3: CAISDSLSTNEKLFF

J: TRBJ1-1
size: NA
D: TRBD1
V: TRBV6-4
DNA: TGTGCCAGCAGTGACACTTATAGACAGGGGGTGAACACTGAAGCTTTCTTT
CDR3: CASSDTYRQGVNTEAFF

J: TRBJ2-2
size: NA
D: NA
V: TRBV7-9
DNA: TGTGCCAGCAGCTTAGAAGGGGAGCTGTTTTTT
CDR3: CASSLEGELFF

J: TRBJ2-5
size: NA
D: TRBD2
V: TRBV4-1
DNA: TGCGCCAGCAGCCAAGTAGTCGAGCGGGGGGGAGAGACCCAGTACTTC
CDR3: CASSQVVERGGETQYF

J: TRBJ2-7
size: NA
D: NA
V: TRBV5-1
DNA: TGCGCCAGCAGCTTAAGTGGGGCAGGGAGGTTGGAACGTGAGCAGTACTTC
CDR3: CASSLSGAGRLEREQYF

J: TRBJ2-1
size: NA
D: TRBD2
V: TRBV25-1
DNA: TGTGCCAGCAGTGGAGGGACTAGCGGGGCCGAGCAGTTCTTC
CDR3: CASSGGTSGAEQFF

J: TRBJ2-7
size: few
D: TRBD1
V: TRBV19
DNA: TGTGCCAGTATCAGGTCAGGGGGCGACGAGCAGTACTTC
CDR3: CASIRSGGDEQYF

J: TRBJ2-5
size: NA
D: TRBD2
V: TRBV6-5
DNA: TGTGCCAGCAGTTCTCTAGCGGGGGGGCTAGAGACCCAGTACTTC
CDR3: CASSSLAGGLETQYF

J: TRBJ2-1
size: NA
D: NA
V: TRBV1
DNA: TGCACCAGCAGCCAAGGTAGACCCATCAATGAGCAGTTCTTC
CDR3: CTSSQGRPINEQFF

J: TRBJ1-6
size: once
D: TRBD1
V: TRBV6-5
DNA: TGTGCCAGCAGACGACAGGGGTCCTATAATTCACCCCTCCACTTT
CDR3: CASRRQGSYNSPLHF

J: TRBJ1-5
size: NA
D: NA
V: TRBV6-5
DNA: TGTGCCAGCAGTTTTTCACAGGGCAATCAGCCCCAGCATTTT
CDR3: CASSFSQGNQPQHF

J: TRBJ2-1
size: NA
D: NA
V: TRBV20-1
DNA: TGCAGTGCTAGTCCTATAGGGGGAGCTGTCAGATATGAGCAGTTCTTC
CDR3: CSASPIGGAVRYEQFF

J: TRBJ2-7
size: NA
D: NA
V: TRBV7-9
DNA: TGTGCCAGCAGCCCCTTGGGCTGGACAGACAACTACGAGCAGTACTTC
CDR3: CASSPLGWTDNYEQYF

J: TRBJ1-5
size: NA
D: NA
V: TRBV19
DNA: TGTGCCAGTAGCCCAGGGCACAATCAGCCCCAGCATTTT
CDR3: CASSPGHNQPQHF

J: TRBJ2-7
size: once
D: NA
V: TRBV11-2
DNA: TGTGCCAGCAGCTTACAGGGTGTTAACGAGCAGTACTTC
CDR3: CASSLQGVNEQYF

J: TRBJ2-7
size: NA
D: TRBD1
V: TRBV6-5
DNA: TGTGCCAGCAGCGACAGGGTTCGCTACGAGCAGTACTTC
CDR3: CASSDRVRYEQYF

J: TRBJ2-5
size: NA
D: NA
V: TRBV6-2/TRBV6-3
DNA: TGTGCCAGCAGTTACTTAGCTCAAGAGACCCAGTACTTC
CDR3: CASSYLAQETQYF

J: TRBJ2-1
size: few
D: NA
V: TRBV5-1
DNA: TGCGCCAGCAGCCGAGCCATCACCGCGGACAATGAGCAGTTCTTC
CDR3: CASSRAITADNEQFF

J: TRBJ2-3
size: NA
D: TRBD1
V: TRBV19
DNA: TGTGCCAGTAGCACCACAGGGGCCGAAGATACGCAGTATTTT
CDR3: CASSTTGAEDTQYF

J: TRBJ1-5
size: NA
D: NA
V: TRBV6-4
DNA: TGTGCCAGCAGTGACTCGGGGGAACAGCCCCAGCATTTT
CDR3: CASSDSGEQPQHF

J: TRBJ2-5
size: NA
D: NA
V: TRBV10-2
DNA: TGCGCCACCTCCCCCTCGGGTAGCCGCCAGACCCAGTACTTC
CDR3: CATSPSGSRQTQYF

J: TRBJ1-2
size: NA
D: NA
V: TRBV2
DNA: TGTGCCAGGGAGACAGGTCCCATTAACTATGGCTACACCTTC
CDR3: CARETGPINYGYTF

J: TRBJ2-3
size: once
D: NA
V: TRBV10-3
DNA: TGTGCCATCAGTGAGAGGGACAGCACAGATACGCAGTATTTT
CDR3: CAISERDSTDTQYF

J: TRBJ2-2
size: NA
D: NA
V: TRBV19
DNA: TGTGCCAGTAGTATCCCAGCGTGGGAGAACACCGGGGAGCTGTTTTTT
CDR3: CASSIPAWENTGELFF

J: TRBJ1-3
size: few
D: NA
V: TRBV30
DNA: TGTGCCTGGACCCAGAGTGGGCTTCTCTCTGGAAACACCATATATTTT
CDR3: CAWTQSGLLSGNTIYF

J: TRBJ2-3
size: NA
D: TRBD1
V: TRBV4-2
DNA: TGTGCCAGCAGCCACCCGGGACAGGGAATAGATACGCAGTATTTT
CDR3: CASSHPGQGIDTQYF

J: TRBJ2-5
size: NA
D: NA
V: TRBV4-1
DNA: TGCGCCAGCAGCCGCGTAGTTGCCTGGGAGACCCAGTACTTC
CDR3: CASSRVVAWETQYF

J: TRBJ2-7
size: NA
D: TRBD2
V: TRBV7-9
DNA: TGTGCCAGCCTTGGGCCAGCGGGGGACAACGAGCAGTACTTC
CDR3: CASLGPAGDNEQYF

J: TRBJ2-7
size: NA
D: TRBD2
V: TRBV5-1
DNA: TGCGCCAGCAGCTTGGGCGGGGGGACCTACGAGCAGTACTTC
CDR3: CASSLGGGTYEQYF

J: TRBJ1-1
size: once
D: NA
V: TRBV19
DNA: TGTGCCAGTAGTACCCCCCCCTTTCCCTTAGCTGCAGCTTTCTTT
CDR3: CASSTPPFPLAAAFF

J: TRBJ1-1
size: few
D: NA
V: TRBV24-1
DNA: TGTGCCACCAGTGCCCAGGGTCGATCGGTTCGAGAAGCTTTCTTT
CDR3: CATSAQGRSVREAFF

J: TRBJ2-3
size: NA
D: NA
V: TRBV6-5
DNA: TGTGCCAGCAGCCTCATAGGGGTACGGCCAGATACGCAGTATTTT
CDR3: CASSLIGVRPDTQYF

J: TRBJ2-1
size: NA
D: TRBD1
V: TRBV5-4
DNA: TGTGCCAGCAGCACGGGACAGGGGGACGATGAGCAGTTCTTC
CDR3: CASSTGQGDDEQFF

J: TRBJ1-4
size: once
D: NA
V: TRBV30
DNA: TGTGCCTGGACGGTGGCAGGAATTAATGAAAAACTGTTTTTT
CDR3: CAWTVAGINEKLFF

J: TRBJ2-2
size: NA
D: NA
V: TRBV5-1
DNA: TGCGCCAGCAGCTCCAAACCGGGACTGGGGAGTAACACCGGGGAGCTGTTTTTT
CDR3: CASSSKPGLGSNTGELFF

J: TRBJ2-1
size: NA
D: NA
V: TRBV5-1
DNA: TGCGCCAGCAGCTTGGAACAGCGAAACAATGAGCAGTTCTTC
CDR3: CASSLEQRNNEQFF

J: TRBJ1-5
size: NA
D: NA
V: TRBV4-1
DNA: TGCGCCAGCAGCCAAGAAATAGGGGGGTCCTATAGCAATCAGCCCCAGCATTTT
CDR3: CASSQEIGGSYSNQPQHF

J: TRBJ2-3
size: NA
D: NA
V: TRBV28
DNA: TGTGCCAGCAGTTTAGACAGCCGGGGGGATACGCAGTATTTT
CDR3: CASSLDSRGDTQYF

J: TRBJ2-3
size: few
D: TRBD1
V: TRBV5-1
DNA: TGCGCCAGCAGCCGTACACAGGGGCGGACAGATACGCAGTATTTT
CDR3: CASSRTQGRTDTQYF

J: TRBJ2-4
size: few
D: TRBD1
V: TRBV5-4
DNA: TGTGCCAGCAGCACTACGGACAGGGCAAACATTCAGTACTTC
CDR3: CASSTTDRANIQYF

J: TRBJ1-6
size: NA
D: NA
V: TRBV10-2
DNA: TGCGCCAGCAGTGAGTCAGCAGGGGTACCCCTCCACTTT
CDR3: CASSESAGVPLHF